The next 13 T cell receptor beta chains were all read from a single sample in a study of blood T cell repertoires in COVID-19. The table came from immunoSEQ multiplex PCR; TCRdb's copy has only in-frame clones and leaves some out. The sample contains 85,000 to 120,000 clones, roughly 84% of which appear only once. Sequencing used peripheral blood. The receptors stem from a human donor in a cohort sampled during active COVID-19.

V usage is TRBV15 and J usage is TRBJ2-2; 9 bases line up with TRBD2. Germline assignment: CDR1 LNHNV and CDR2 YYDKDF (reference sequence). Trimming cost V 3 bases and J 8 bases; bases outside gene matches: 10. The CDR3 sequence is 16 residues long. The CDR3 protein is CATSSPRAGGAGELFF. In nucleotides, the CDR3 is TGTGCCACCAGCAGTCCAAGAGCGGGGGGCGCGGGGGAGCTGTTTTTT.

The chain links TRBV11-2 to TRBJ2-1; no definite D call. This CDR3 region has 14 residues. The V end was cut by 1 base, the J end by 9 bases, with 13 bases between. The V gene's germline CDR1 is SGHAT and CDR2 FQNNGV. This CDR3 reads CASSLGLTNTEQFF. In nucleotides, the CDR3 is TGTGCCAGCAGCTTAGGGTTGACAAATACTGAGCAGTTCTTC.

This chain connects TRBV12-3 or TRBV12-4 to TRBJ1-3; D is uncertain. This CDR3 region has 13 residues. The V end lost 7 bases, the J end lost 0 bases, and 7 bases lay between the germline ends. CDR3 bases: TGTGCCAGCAACTTAAACTCTGGAAACACCATATATTTT. Translating it yields CASNLNSGNTIYF.

This clone came up a few times. V usage is TRBV19 and J usage is TRBJ2-1; no clear D. V lost 6 bases and J lost 10, with 16 bases in between. This CDR3 is built from 13 residues. The germline gives CDR1 LNHDA, CDR2 SQIVND (reference sequence). The DNA of the CDR3 is TGTGCCAGTAGCCTGACTCCTTTTCCGGAGCAGTTCTTC. Translating gives CASSLTPFPEQFF.

This chain joins TRBV6-4 and TRBJ1-5; no clear D gene. CDR3 length equals 17 residues. Trimming took off 2 bases at V and 2 bases at J, with 16 bases between the two ends. Germline CDR1 is MRHNA and CDR2 is SNTAGT. CDR3 sequence (DNA): TGTGCCAGCAGTGACCGCATGGCGAGGGATCGCAATCAGCCCCAGCATTTT. Its translation: CASSDRMARDRNQPQHF.

The rearrangement joins TRBV6-2 or TRBV6-3 to TRBJ2-7; 7 bases line up with TRBD1. This CDR3 contains 15 residues. Germline CDR1 reads MNHEY; CDR2 reads SVGEGT. V gave up 4 bases and J gave up 4 bases; unmatched junction bases: 10. The CDR3 DNA reads as TGTGCCAGCAGTTCCGACAGGGTTATTATTTACGAGCAGTACTTC. Translation gives CASSSDRVIIYEQYF.

The rearrangement joins TRBV7-2 to TRBJ2-5; D call uncertain. Germline V CDR1 and CDR2: SGHTA, FQGNSA. V was clipped by 1 base and J by 7 bases, with 4 bases between them. This CDR3 region has 11 residues. The CDR3 sequence is CASSLGATQYF. For the CDR3, the DNA is TGTGCCAGCAGCTTAGGCGCGACCCAGTACTTC.

CDR3 bases: TGTGCCAGCTCCCCGGACAGGGTAAATGAAAAACTGTTTTTT. Translation gives CASSPDRVNEKLFF. This chain joins TRBV18 and TRBJ1-4, with 8 bases lining up with TRBD1. The length of the CDR3 is 14 residues. Germline V lookup: CDR1 KGHSH, CDR2 LQKENI. With 6 bases clipped from V and 5 bases from J, the junction kept 5 bases outside the gene matches.

The chain has TRBV7-2 and TRBJ1-2; 7 positions agree with TRBD1. This CDR3 is built from 14 residues. V dropped 1 base and J dropped 6; count of bases not matched to a gene: 5. Germline lookup yields CDR1 SGHTA and CDR2 FQGNSA. The CDR3 DNA reads as TGTGCCAGCAGCTTAGGTGCAGGGGGTGATGGCTACACCTTC. Translation gives CASSLGAGGDGYTF.

The sample holds one count of this clone. This chain links TRBV5-1 with TRBJ2-3; perhaps TRBD2 as D (6 bases). The V and J ends lost 2 bases and 2 bases respectively, with 9 bases between them. There are 14 residues in the CDR3. Germline loops: CDR1 SGHRS, CDR2 YFSETQ. The CDR3 DNA sequence: TGCGCCAGCAGCTTAGGAGGGGACACAGATACGCAGTATTTT. Residues: CASSLGGDTDTQYF.

CDR3 nucleotides: TGCGCCAGCCGATACGAGGGTCGGCAAGAGACCCAGTACTTC. Translating it yields CASRYEGRQETQYF. This chain connects TRBV5-1 to TRBJ2-5, with D tentatively TRBD2 (5 bases). The germline V gene has CDR1 SGHRS and CDR2 YFSETQ. CDR3 length: 14 amino acids. The V and J ends lost 7 bases and 2 bases respectively, with 15 bases between them.

The chain employs TRBV19 and TRBJ2-5; 8 nucleotides align to TRBD1. The CDR3 extends over 13 amino acids. V lost 5 bases and J lost 1; bases outside the gene matches: 0. Germline lookup yields CDR1 LNHDA and CDR2 SQIVND (reference sequence). The CDR3 DNA follows: TGTGCCAGTAGTGGACAGGGCCAAGAGACCCAGTACTTC. Encoded protein: CASSGQGQETQYF.

The V and J genes are TRBV28 and TRBJ1-6; 7 bases line up with TRBD1. Germline V gene lookup returns CDR1 MDHEN and CDR2 SYDVKM. The CDR3 runs 12 residues. Trimming removed 6 bases from V and 9 bases from J; junction bases left unmatched: 2. The CDR3 coding sequence is TGTGCCAGCAGGACAGGGTTTTCACCCCTCCACTTT. Protein product: CASRTGFSPLHF.